The present entry profiles one T cell receptor beta chain with its context. The target antigen is unknown. V shed 7 bases and J 1 base; nucleotides not matched to a gene: 7. This CDR3 region has 16 residues. The data were obtained in a study of blood T cells in healthy people across ages. Whole-study results and caveats: As age increased, TCR beta diversity per million T cells fell in a roughly linear fashion. Those diversity estimates obtained from one million T cells were thought to be underestimates. The lack of PBMC sorting stopped any conclusive naive versus antigen-experienced comparison.

Using a J-beta primer mix together with a sample-barcoded 5' primer, a second PCR was run for roughly 7 to 11 cycles. Each sample provided no less than 2.5 million CDR3-containing paired-end reads. TCRdb reprocessed the 5' RACE reads via MiXCR and lists one record per CDR3 protein. The sample lists around 1,500,000 distinct CDR3 sequences, roughly 28% occurring once. The material sequenced was blood. This clonotype was obtained from a woman in her thirties in good health. The rearrangement links TRBV12-3 or TRBV12-4 to TRBJ2-3, with 11 nucleotides matching TRBD1. The CDR3 reads CASIPGDRGCTDTQYF. In DNA, the CDR3 is TGTGCCAGCATCCCCGGGGACAGGGGGTGCACAGATACGCAGTATTTT.